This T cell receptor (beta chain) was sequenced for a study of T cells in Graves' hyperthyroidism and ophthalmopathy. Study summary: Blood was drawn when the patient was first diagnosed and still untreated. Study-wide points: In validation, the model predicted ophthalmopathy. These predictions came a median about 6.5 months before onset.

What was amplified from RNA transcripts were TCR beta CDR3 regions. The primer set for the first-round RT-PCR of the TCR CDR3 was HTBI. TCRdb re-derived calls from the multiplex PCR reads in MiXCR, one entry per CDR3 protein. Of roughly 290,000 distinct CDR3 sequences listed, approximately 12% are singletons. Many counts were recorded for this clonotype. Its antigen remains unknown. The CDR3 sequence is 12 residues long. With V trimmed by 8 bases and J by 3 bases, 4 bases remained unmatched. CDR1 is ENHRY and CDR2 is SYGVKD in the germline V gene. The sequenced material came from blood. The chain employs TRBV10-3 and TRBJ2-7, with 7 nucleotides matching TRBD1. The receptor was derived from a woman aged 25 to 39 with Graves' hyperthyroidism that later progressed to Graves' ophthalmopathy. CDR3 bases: TGTGCCATCGGGGACAGATACTACGAGCAGTACTTC. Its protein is CAIGDRYYEQYF.